The 11 T cell receptor beta chains reported below all come from one sample, sequenced in a study of beta chain features in type 1 diabetes. Study-level points and caveats: Type 1 diabetes patients showed a moderate but significant shortening of TCRB CDR3s in all four CD4+ subsets.

Sequencing targeted expressed TCRB transcripts, as all isolated RNA had been reverse transcribed. Sequenced by immunoSEQ multiplex PCR; TCRdb stores in-frame clones only, minus some. The table shows about 270,000 clones, with around an eighth occurring only once. Their specific antigens are unknown. The sequenced sample consisted of naive CD4+ T cells from blood. The receptors stem from a young man with type 1 diabetes.

This clone occurred a few times. The genes are TRBV5-1 and TRBJ1-2, with no clear D. Trimming stripped 2 bases from V and 3 bases from J, with 8 bases between. Per germline, CDR1 SGHRS and CDR2 YFSETQ. There are 13 residues in the CDR3. The CDR3 spells CASSFDGDYGYTF. The CDR3 DNA follows: TGCGCCAGCAGCTTTGACGGAGACTATGGCTACACCTTC.

This clone was detected only a few times. The CDR3 bases are TGTGCCAGCAGCTACGAGACCCAGTACTTC. Translated, it gives CASSYETQYF. The J gene is TRBJ2-5, the V gene TRBV2, with D uncertain. V was cut by 6 bases and J by 5 bases, with 4 bases left in between. The length of the CDR3 is 10 residues. Germline V CDR1 and CDR2: SNHLY, FYNNEI. The full variable domain, its missing parts supplied by reference TRBV2 and TRBJ2-5, is EPEVTQTPSHQVTQMGQEVILRCVPISNHLYFYWYRQILGQKVEFLVSFYNNEISEKSEIFDDQFSVERPDGSNFTLKIRSTKLEDSAMYFCASSYETQYFGPGTRLLVL.

The chain is built from TRBV5-6 and TRBJ2-7; D remains unclear. The ends were cut back, 0 bases at V and 6 bases at J, with 7 bases in the middle. Germline lookup yields CDR1 SGHDT and CDR2 YYEEEE. The CDR3 contains 12 residues. CDR3 coding DNA: TGTGCCAGCAGCTTGGTTAGCAGCGAGCAGTACTTC. Translating it yields CASSLVSSEQYF.

The V gene is TRBV30, the J gene TRBJ1-3; D not resolved. V was cut by 0 bases and J by 0 bases, with 6 bases left in between. The CDR3 consists of 14 residues. In germline, CDR1 is GTSNPN, CDR2 SVGIG (reference sequence). CDR3 region: CAWSVASSGNTIYF. CDR3 bases: TGTGCCTGGAGTGTGGCCAGCTCTGGAAACACCATATATTTT. Complete variable domain (other parts from reference TRBV30 and TRBJ1-3): SQTIHQWPATLVQPVGSPLSLECTVEGTSNPNLYWYRQAAGRGLQLLFYSVGIGQISSEVPQNLSASRPQDRQFILSSKKLLLSDSGFYLCAWSVASSGNTIYFGEGSWLTVV.

The chain employs TRBV4-3 and TRBJ2-7; 10 nucleotides agree with TRBD1. Losses at the gene ends were 1 base for V and 4 bases for J; bases not matched to a gene: 7. CDR3 length equals 16 residues. Germline V gives CDR1 LGHNA, CDR2 YSLEER. In DNA form, the CDR3 reads TGCGCCAGCAGCCAAGGAACCGGGACAGGGGCTTACGAGCAGTACTTC. This sequence encodes CASSQGTGTGAYEQYF.

In this sample, this clone turned up a few times. The J gene is TRBJ1-5, the V gene TRBV5-4, with unresolved D. Trimming removed 2 bases at V and 2 bases at J, with 11 bases between. The CDR3 sequence is 15 residues long. Germline V gene sequence: CDR1 SGHNT, CDR2 YYREEE (reference sequence). CDR3 in DNA: TGTGCCAGCAGCTTCGGAGGCGCTGGCAATCAGCCCCAGCATTTT. Protein: CASSFGGAGNQPQHF.

This clone was seen more than once but under ten times. The chain is built from TRBV21-1 and TRBJ2-7; the listed D gene, TRBD2, was not tested against the DNA. TRBV21-1 represents a pseudogene. This CDR3 region has 12 residues. CDR3 coding DNA: TGTGCCAGCAGAAGGAGATCTTACGAGCAGTACTTC. Its protein is CASRRRSYEQYF.

This clone was counted a few times. The chain has TRBV4-1 and TRBJ2-5, with D possibly being TRBD2 (5 bases). The CDR3 contains 15 residues. The V gene's germline CDR1 is MGHRA and CDR2 YSYEKL. V gave up 2 bases and J gave up 2 bases, with 12 bases separating them. The CDR3 here is CASSQRGILQETQYF. The CDR3 region has the DNA TGCGCCAGCAGCCAACGAGGGATCTTGCAAGAGACCCAGTACTTC.

This rearrangement joins TRBV5-1 to TRBJ2-7; 9 nucleotides agree with TRBD2. The CDR3 runs 15 residues. V was clipped by 1 base and J by 7 bases; unmatched bases: 9. Looked up from germline, CDR1 is SGHRS and CDR2 is YFSETQ. The CDR3 sequence is CASSLNAGGPGEQYF. CDR3 coding DNA: TGCGCCAGCAGCTTGAATGCGGGAGGGCCAGGGGAGCAGTACTTC. Together with reference TRBV5-1 and TRBJ2-7, the CDR3 gives the full variable domain: KAGVTQTPRYLIKTRGQQVTLSCSPISGHRSVSWYQQTPGQGLQFLFEYFSETQRNKGNFPGRFSGRQFSNSRSEMNVSTLELGDSALYLCASSLNAGGPGEQYFGPGTRLTVT.

This rearrangement joins TRBV29-1 to TRBJ2-3; TRBD2 matches at 10 bases. This CDR3 has 14 amino acids. V lost 4 bases to trimming and J lost 4 bases; unmatched junction nucleotides: 5. The germline gives CDR1 SQVTM, CDR2 ANQGSEA. The CDR3 region is CSVVSGRAADTQYF. CDR3 DNA: TGCAGCGTTGTGAGCGGGAGGGCCGCAGATACGCAGTATTTT.

The chain has TRBV7-3 and TRBJ2-5; 9 bases map to TRBD1. The length of the CDR3 is 13 residues. With 4 bases clipped from V and 10 bases from J, the junction kept 7 bases outside the gene matches. Germline assignment: CDR1 SGHTA and CDR2 FQGTGA. In nucleotides, the CDR3 is TGTGCCAGCAGCTCGGGACAGGGAACGGACCAGTACTTC. It codes for CASSSGQGTDQYF.